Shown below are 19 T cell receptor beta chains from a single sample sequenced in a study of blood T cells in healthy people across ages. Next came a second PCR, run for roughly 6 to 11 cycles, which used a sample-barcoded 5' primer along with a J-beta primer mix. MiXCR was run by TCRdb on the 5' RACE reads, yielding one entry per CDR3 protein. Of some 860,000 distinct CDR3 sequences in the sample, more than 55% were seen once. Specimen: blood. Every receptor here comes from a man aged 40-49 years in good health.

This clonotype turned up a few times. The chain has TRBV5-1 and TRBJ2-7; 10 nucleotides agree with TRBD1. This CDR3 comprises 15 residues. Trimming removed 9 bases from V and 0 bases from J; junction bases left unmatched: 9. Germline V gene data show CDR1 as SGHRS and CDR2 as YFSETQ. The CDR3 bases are TGCGCCACCCAACACGGGGACAGGGGCTCCTACGAGCAGTACTTC. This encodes CATQHGDRGSYEQYF.

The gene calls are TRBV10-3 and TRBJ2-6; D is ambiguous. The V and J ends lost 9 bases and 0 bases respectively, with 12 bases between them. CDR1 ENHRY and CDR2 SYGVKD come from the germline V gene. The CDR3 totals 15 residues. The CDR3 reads CAIGPFGSGANVLTF. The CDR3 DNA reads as TGTGCCATTGGGCCTTTTGGCTCTGGGGCCAACGTCCTGACTTTC.

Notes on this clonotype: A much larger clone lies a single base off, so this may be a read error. CDR3 DNA: TGTGCCAGCAGCTTAGTGAACACTGAAGCTTACTTT. It specifies CASSLVNTEAYF. This chain connects TRBV7-9 to TRBJ1-1; D not resolved. CDR1 is SEHNR and CDR2 is FQNEAQ in the germline V gene (reference sequence). This CDR3 has 12 residues.

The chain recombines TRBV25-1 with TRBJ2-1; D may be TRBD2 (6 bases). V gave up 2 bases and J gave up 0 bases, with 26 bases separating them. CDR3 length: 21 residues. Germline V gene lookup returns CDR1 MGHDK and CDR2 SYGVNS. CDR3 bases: TGTGCCAGCAGTGAAACCAGCGATGACGGGAGTTGGAAAAGCTCCTACAATGAGCAGTTCTTC. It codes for CASSETSDDGSWKSSYNEQFF.

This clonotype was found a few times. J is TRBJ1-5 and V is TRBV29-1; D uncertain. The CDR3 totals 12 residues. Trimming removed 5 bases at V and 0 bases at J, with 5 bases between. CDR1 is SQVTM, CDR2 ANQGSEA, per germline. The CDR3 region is CSVQDSNQPQHF. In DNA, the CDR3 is TGCAGCGTTCAGGATAGCAATCAGCCCCAGCATTTT.

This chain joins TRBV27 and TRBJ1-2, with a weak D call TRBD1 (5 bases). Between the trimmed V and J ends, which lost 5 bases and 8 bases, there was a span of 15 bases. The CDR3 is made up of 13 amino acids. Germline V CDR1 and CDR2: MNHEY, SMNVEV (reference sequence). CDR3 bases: TGTGCCAGCAGTAATGTAAGGGGCCAAGGCTACACCTTC. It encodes CASSNVRGQGYTF.

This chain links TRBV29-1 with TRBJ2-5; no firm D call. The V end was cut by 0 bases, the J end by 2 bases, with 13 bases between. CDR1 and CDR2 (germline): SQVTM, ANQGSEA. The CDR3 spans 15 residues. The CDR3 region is CSVEDRKMNQETQYF. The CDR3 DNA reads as TGCAGCGTTGAAGATAGAAAGATGAATCAAGAGACCCAGTACTTC.

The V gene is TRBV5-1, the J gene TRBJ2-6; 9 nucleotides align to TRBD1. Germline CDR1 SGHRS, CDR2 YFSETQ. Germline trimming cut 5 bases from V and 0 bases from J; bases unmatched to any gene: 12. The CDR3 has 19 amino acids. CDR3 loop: CASSTDRGFADSGANVLTF. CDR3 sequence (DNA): TGCGCCAGCAGTACCGACAGGGGGTTCGCTGACTCTGGGGCCAACGTCCTGACTTTC. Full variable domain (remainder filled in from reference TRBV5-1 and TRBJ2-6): KAGVTQTPRYLIKTRGQQVTLSCSPISGHRSVSWYQQTPGQGLQFLFEYFSETQRNKGNFPGRFSGRQFSNSRSEMNVSTLELGDSALYLCASSTDRGFADSGANVLTFGAGSRLTVL.

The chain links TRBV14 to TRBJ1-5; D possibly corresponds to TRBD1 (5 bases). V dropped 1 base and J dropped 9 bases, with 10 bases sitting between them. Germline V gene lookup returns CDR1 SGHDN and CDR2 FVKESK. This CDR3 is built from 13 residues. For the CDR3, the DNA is TGTGCCAGCAGCCAAGTAGGCGGGGGGCCCCAGCATTTT. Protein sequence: CASSQVGGGPQHF.

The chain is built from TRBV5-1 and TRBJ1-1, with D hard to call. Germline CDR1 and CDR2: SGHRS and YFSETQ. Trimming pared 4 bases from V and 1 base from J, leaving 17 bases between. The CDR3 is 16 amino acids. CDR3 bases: TGCGCCAGCAGCCCGGACGGGGTCATGGGGAACACTGAAGCTTTCTTT. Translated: CASSPDGVMGNTEAFF.

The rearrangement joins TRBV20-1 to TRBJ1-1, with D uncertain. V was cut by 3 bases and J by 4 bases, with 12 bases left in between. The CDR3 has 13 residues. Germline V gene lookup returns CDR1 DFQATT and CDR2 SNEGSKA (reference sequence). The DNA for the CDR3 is TGCAGTGCTAGCTATTTGGGTGGCACTGAAGCTTTCTTT. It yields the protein CSASYLGGTEAFF.

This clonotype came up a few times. In nucleotides, the CDR3 is TGCAGCGTTGGAGGACAGATAGGCAATGAGCAGTACTTC. This codes for CSVGGQIGNEQYF. This rearrangement joins TRBV29-1 to TRBJ2-1; tentatively, D is TRBD1 (6 bases). The better agreement between TRBJ2-7 and the DNA end casts doubt on the J call. The CDR3 sequence is 13 residues long. Germline CDR1 reads SQVTM; CDR2 reads ANQGSEA.

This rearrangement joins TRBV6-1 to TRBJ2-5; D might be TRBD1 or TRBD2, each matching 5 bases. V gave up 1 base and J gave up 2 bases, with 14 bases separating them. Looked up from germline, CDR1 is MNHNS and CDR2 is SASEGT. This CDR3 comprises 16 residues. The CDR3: CASSEGGSWGQETQYF. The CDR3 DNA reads TGTGCCAGCAGTGAAGGGGGGTCTTGGGGACAAGAGACCCAGTACTTC.

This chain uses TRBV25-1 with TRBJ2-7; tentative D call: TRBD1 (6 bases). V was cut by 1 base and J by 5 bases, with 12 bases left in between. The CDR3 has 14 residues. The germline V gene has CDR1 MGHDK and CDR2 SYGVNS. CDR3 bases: TGTGCCAGCAGTGAATTCGAACAGGGCCACGAGCAGTACTTC. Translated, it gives CASSEFEQGHEQYF.

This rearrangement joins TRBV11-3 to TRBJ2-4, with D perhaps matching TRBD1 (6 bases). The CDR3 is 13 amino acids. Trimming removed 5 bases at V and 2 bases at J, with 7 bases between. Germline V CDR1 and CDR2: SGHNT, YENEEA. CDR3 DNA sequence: TGTGCCAGCAGCGGACAGTCCAAAAACATTCAGTACTTC. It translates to CASSGQSKNIQYF.

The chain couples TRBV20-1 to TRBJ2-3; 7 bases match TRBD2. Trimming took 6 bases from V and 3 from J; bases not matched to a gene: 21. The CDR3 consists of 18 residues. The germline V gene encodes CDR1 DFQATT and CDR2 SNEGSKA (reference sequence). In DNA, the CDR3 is TGCAGTGCCAAGACGGAGTTTTTGCGGGAGTTGGTAACAGATACGCAGTATTTT. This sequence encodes CSAKTEFLRELVTDTQYF.

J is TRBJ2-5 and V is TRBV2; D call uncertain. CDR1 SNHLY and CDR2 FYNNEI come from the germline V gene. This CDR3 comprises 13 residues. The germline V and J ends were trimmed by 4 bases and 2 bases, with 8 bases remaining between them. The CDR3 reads CASSVNRQETQYF. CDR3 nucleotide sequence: TGTGCCAGCAGTGTTAATAGGCAAGAGACCCAGTACTTC. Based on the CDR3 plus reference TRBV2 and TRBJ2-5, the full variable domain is EPEVTQTPSHQVTQMGQEVILRCVPISNHLYFYWYRQILGQKVEFLVSFYNNEISEKSEIFDDQFSVERPDGSNFTLKIRSTKLEDSAMYFCASSVNRQETQYFGPGTRLLVL.

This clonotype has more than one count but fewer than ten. The CDR3 nucleotides are TGTGCCAGCAGCGTAGAGGGCGGGAGGGGTCGCGAGCAGTACTTC. Translation: CASSVEGGRGREQYF. The rearrangement joins TRBV9 to TRBJ2-7; 9 bases map to TRBD2. CDR3 length: 15 residues. The ends lost 0 bases at V and 6 bases at J; junction bases unmatched: 7. CDR1 is SGDLS, CDR2 YYNGEE, per germline.

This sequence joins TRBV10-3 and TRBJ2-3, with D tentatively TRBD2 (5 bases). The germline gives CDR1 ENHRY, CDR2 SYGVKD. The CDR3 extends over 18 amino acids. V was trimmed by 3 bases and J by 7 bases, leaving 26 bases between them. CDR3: CAISDRDRPRTSTNTQYF. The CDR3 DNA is TGTGCCATCAGTGACCGGGATAGGCCCCGGACGAGTACTAATACGCAGTATTTT.